The 17 T cell receptor beta chains reported below all come from one sample, sequenced in a study of shared clonotypes between healthy human individuals. Profiled with immunoSEQ multiplex PCR; TCRdb holds only in-frame clones, not every one. The table has about 1 million clones, 75% seen once; the top ten hold approximately 1.5%. The sample comprised memory CD4+ T cells sorted from blood. The sample's subset: CD45RA-negative fraction. Receptor source: a man younger than 30 in good health.

This clone was seen a handful of times. The rearrangement joins TRBV11-1 to TRBJ2-1; D not resolved. CDR3 length: 13 residues. Trimming pared 2 bases from V and 7 bases from J, leaving 9 bases between. The germline CDR1 and CDR2 sequences are SGHAT and FQDESV (reference sequence). CDR3 bases: TGTGCCAGCAGCTTATCTTTGGGGAATGAGCAGTTCTTC. Its translation: CASSLSLGNEQFF.

This CDR3 is CATSRAGSSYEQYF. CDR3 nucleotide sequence: TGTGCCACCAGCAGAGCGGGAAGCTCCTACGAGCAGTACTTC. The gene calls are TRBV15 and TRBJ2-7; a weak D match, TRBD2 (5 bases). Trimming took 1 base from V and 0 from J, leaving 7 bases between them. This CDR3 is 14 amino acids long. Looked up from germline, CDR1 is LNHNV and CDR2 is YYDKDF (reference sequence).

The chain links TRBV28 to TRBJ2-5; maybe TRBD2 (7 bases). Germline V gives CDR1 MDHEN, CDR2 SYDVKM. This CDR3 has 14 amino acids. V lost 6 bases and J lost 2, with 13 bases in between. The CDR3 DNA sequence: TGTGCCAGCAGCATAGGGGGGGCTCAAGAGACCCAGTACTTC. Translating it yields CASSIGGAQETQYF. The variable domain in full, completed from reference TRBV28 and TRBJ2-5, reads DVKVTQSSRYLVKRTGEKVFLECVQDMDHENMFWYRQDPGLGLRLIYFSYDVKMKEKGDIPEGYSVSREKKERFSLILESASTNQTSMYLCASSIGGAQETQYFGPGTRLLVL.

This chain links TRBV14 with TRBJ1-1; D is unclear. V lost 4 bases, J lost 1 base, and 19 bases lay in between. There are 17 residues in the CDR3. Germline-derived CDR1 and CDR2 are SGHDN and FVKESK. CDR3 coding DNA: TGTGCCAGCAGCCCCTCGGGCTGGTGGCCGACGAACACTGAAGCTTTCTTT. Translated, it gives CASSPSGWWPTNTEAFF.

The chain carries TRBV6-5 and TRBJ1-6, with 8 nucleotides matching TRBD1. Germline-derived CDR1 and CDR2 are MNHEY and SVGAGI. This CDR3 spans 15 amino acids. V was clipped by 7 bases and J by 9 bases; unmatched bases: 11. CDR3 in amino acids: CASKRGQAMTSPLHF. In nucleotides, the CDR3 is TGTGCCAGCAAAAGGGGACAGGCTATGACTTCACCCCTCCACTTT.

V is TRBV7-9 and J is TRBJ2-4; D tentatively reads TRBD1 or TRBD2 (5 bases each). V lost 2 bases to trimming and J lost 4 bases, with 12 bases between them. This CDR3 comprises 15 residues. Germline CDR1 is SEHNR and CDR2 is FQNEAQ (reference sequence). The CDR3 nucleotides read TGTGCCAGCAGCTTATCGTCAGGGACGAAAAACATTCAGTACTTC. It encodes CASSLSSGTKNIQYF.

The J gene is TRBJ2-1, the V gene TRBV5-4; no firm D call. Trimming removed 0 bases from V and 0 bases from J, with 4 bases in between. The CDR3 has 14 residues. The germline CDR1 and CDR2 sequences are SGHNT and YYREEE (reference sequence). The CDR3 DNA sequence: TGTGCCAGCAGCTTGGGACCCTCCTACAATGAGCAGTTCTTC. Encoded protein: CASSLGPSYNEQFF.

The chain joins TRBV2 to TRBJ2-7, with 10 bases that match TRBD1. This CDR3 region has 13 residues. V lost 6 bases and J lost 5; bases outside the gene matches: 4. From germline, CDR1 is SNHLY and CDR2 FYNNEI. In DNA, the CDR3 is TGTGCCAGCAGGGGACAGGGGAGGAACGAGCAGTACTTC. Its protein is CASRGQGRNEQYF.

This sequence joins TRBV5-6 and TRBJ2-3; D unclear. The CDR3 contains 15 residues. In germline, CDR1 is SGHDT, CDR2 YYEEEE. V lost 2 bases and J 2 bases, leaving 12 bases between the germline ends. The CDR3 here is CASSLGRGPTDTQYF. DNA for the CDR3: TGTGCCAGCAGCTTAGGCAGAGGCCCCACAGATACGCAGTATTTT.

Of note for this clone: With a much larger clone just one base away, this may be a read error. Different DNA sequences within this sample yield the same CDR3. The chain uses TRBV19 and TRBJ1-6, with D maybe TRBD1 (6 bases). Germline lookup yields CDR1 LNHDA and CDR2 SQIVND (reference sequence). CDR3 size: 14 residues. The chain's CDR3 is CASKSGVDSSPLHF. CDR3 DNA: TGCGCCAGTAAATCAGGGGTTGATAGTTCACCCCTCCACTTT.

The genes are TRBV5-1 and TRBJ2-5, with D maybe TRBD1 (5 bases). The CDR3 covers 14 residues. V dropped 2 bases and J dropped 4 bases, with 12 bases sitting between them. The V gene's germline CDR1 is SGHRS and CDR2 YFSETQ. CDR3 sequence reads: CASSFQGVGETQYF. CDR3 coding DNA: TGCGCCAGCAGCTTCCAAGGGGTGGGAGAGACCCAGTACTTC. The complete variable domain, with remaining parts taken from reference TRBV5-1 and TRBJ2-5, reads KAGVTQTPRYLIKTRGQQVTLSCSPISGHRSVSWYQQTPGQGLQFLFEYFSETQRNKGNFPGRFSGRQFSNSRSEMNVSTLELGDSALYLCASSFQGVGETQYFGPGTRLLVL.

V gene TRBV10-3 combines with J gene TRBJ2-7, with D perhaps matching TRBD1 or TRBD2 (6 bases each). The CDR3 runs 17 residues. Trimming cost V 3 bases and J 5 bases, with 23 bases left between them. Germline lookup yields CDR1 ENHRY and CDR2 SYGVKD. The CDR3 is CAISDRDVVGGRNEQYF. Written as DNA, the CDR3 is TGTGCCATCAGTGATAGGGATGTAGTAGGGGGGAGAAACGAGCAGTACTTC.

This chain uses TRBV18 with TRBJ2-7; TRBD1 aligns across 9 bases. Germline V gene lookup returns CDR1 KGHSH and CDR2 LQKENI. The length of the CDR3 is 15 residues. V lost 3 bases and J lost 2; bases outside the gene matches: 5. CDR3 in DNA: TGTGCCAGCTCACCCGGGGGACAGGGCCCCTACGAGCAGTACTTC. Its translation is CASSPGGQGPYEQYF.

This clone is a singleton in its sample. This chain links TRBV2 with TRBJ2-7; 12 bases line up with TRBD2. V shed 6 bases and J 9 bases; nucleotides not matched to a gene: 9. The CDR3 loop spans 14 amino acids. The germline V gene encodes CDR1 SNHLY and CDR2 FYNNEI. The CDR3 region has the DNA TGTGCCAGCAGACTCACTAGCGGGGGGTATGGGCAGTACTTC. This codes for CASRLTSGGYGQYF. The variable domain in full, completed from reference TRBV2 and TRBJ2-7, reads EPEVTQTPSHQVTQMGQEVILRCVPISNHLYFYWYRQILGQKVEFLVSFYNNEISEKSEIFDDQFSVERPDGSNFTLKIRSTKLEDSAMYFCASRLTSGGYGQYFGPGTRLTVT.

CDR3 nucleotide sequence: TGCGCCAGCAGGGTGGGAGACGCCGGGCACACTGAAGCTTTCTTT. It translates to CASRVGDAGHTEAFF. The chain joins TRBV5-1 to TRBJ1-1; D remains ambiguous. Per germline, CDR1 SGHRS and CDR2 YFSETQ. The CDR3 is made up of 15 amino acids. V lost 5 bases and J lost 3, with 17 bases in between.

The chain links TRBV7-9 to TRBJ2-1, with D unclear. Germline-derived CDR1 and CDR2 are SEHNR and FQNEAQ (reference sequence). Trimming cost V 1 base and J 8 bases, with 12 bases left between them. This CDR3 comprises 14 residues. CDR3 region: CASSLVGQIDEQFF. As DNA, the CDR3 is TGTGCCAGCAGCTTAGTAGGGCAGATCGATGAGCAGTTCTTC.

J is TRBJ1-2 and V is TRBV9; the D is unclear. CDR1 and CDR2 from the germline V gene are SGDLS and YYNGEE. With 0 bases removed from V and 2 bases from J, the gap between germline ends came to 8 bases. The CDR3 has 14 amino acids. For the CDR3, the DNA is TGTGCCAGCAGCGTAGAGCCGGTGAACTATGGCTACACCTTC. Amino acids: CASSVEPVNYGYTF.